A single sample gave rise to the 7 T cell receptor beta chains below, sequenced in a study of blood T cells in healthy people across ages. Using a J-beta primer mix together with a sample-barcoded 5' primer, a second PCR was run for roughly 7 to 12 cycles. TCRdb analysed the 5' RACE reads with MiXCR anew, one entry per CDR3 protein. The data hold 500,000 to 600,000 distinct CDR3 sequences, with 27% observed a single time. The material sequenced was blood. The receptors derive from a woman in her 70s in good health.

This clonotype was observed a handful of times. One junction end disagrees with the germline gene, perhaps due to a read error. The J gene is TRBJ2-3, the V gene TRBV5-1, with unresolved D. Per the germline V gene, CDR1 is SGHRS and CDR2 is YFSETQ. This CDR3 region has 13 residues. The CDR3 is CASSLGGFSIVNF. The CDR3 DNA sequence: TGCGCCAGCAGCTTGGGCGGCTTTAGTATTGTGAATTTT.

J is TRBJ2-5 and V is TRBV9; 7 bases map to TRBD2. The CDR3 is 15 residues long. After removal of 0 bases from V and 3 bases from J, the junction contained 5 bases not matched to a gene. The germline gives CDR1 SGDLS, CDR2 YYNGEE. The CDR3: CASSVGGGREETQYF. CDR3 in DNA: TGTGCCAGCAGCGTAGGGGGGGGGAGGGAAGAGACCCAGTACTTC.

On this clonotype: One junction end disagrees with the germline gene, perhaps due to a read error. The V and J genes are TRBV20-1 and TRBJ1-2; 7 bases map to TRBD1. CDR1 is DFQATT, CDR2 SNEGSKA, per germline (reference sequence). The CDR3 runs to 8 residues. The CDR3 sequence is CSAPGTVF. CDR3 nucleotide sequence: TGCAGTGCTCCCGGGACAGTCTTC.

The chain recombines TRBV24-1 with TRBJ2-1, with TRBD2 matching over 11 bases. Germline CDR1 KGHDR, CDR2 SFDVKD. Unmatched junction bases numbered 8, after V lost 4 bases and J lost 7 bases. CDR3 length equals 16 residues. The CDR3 is CATSDPLAGGRNEQFF. DNA of the CDR3: TGTGCCACCAGTGACCCTCTAGCGGGGGGCAGGAATGAGCAGTTCTTC.

V gene TRBV24-1 combines with J gene TRBJ2-3; tentative D call: TRBD2 (7 bases). Looked up from germline, CDR1 is KGHDR and CDR2 is SFDVKD. CDR3 length: 13 amino acids. The germline V and J ends were trimmed by 9 bases and 2 bases, with 11 bases remaining between them. The CDR3 bases are TGTGCCACCCGGGCGGGGGCCACAGATACGCAGTATTTT. It codes for CATRAGATDTQYF.

At least ten counts were recorded for this clonotype. The chain employs TRBV24-1 and TRBJ1-2, with D perhaps TRBD1 (5 bases). Germline V gives CDR1 KGHDR, CDR2 SFDVKD. CDR3 length: 12 amino acids. V lost 1 base and J 7 bases, leaving 6 bases between the germline ends. In nucleotides, the CDR3 is TGTGCCACCAGTGATTTTAGGGGTGGCTACACCTTC. Its protein product is CATSDFRGGYTF.

The chain has TRBV7-3 and TRBJ2-5; a weak D match, TRBD1 (5 bases). The V end lost 0 bases, the J end lost 11 bases, and 16 bases lay between the germline ends. The CDR3 totals 14 residues. Germline values: CDR1 SGHTA, CDR2 FQGTGA. The CDR3 loop reads CASSLTGRVTEQYF. The CDR3 DNA sequence: TGTGCCAGCAGCTTAACTGGCAGGGTCACGGAGCAGTACTTC.